This TCR beta chain came from a study of cytomegalovirus exposure and HLA in healthy donors. Study-level background: From donors who were HLA-typed, an early data release held 80 million to 95 million unique TCRs. Study outcomes and limitations: No immune exposure information besides CMV serostatus was available. Analysis was carried out at a later point, and it linked a missense DCLRE1C variant to TCR beta V- and J-gene trimming.

In its sample, this clone was seen a few times. Its antigen is unknown. With 60 Vbeta and 13 Jbeta primers, the PCR was carried out. Using immunoSEQ multiplex PCR, the repertoire was profiled, and TCRdb retains in-frame clones only, with some absent. The sample includes around 150,000 clones, over 60% of them seen just once. Germline V gene lookup returns CDR1 PRHDT and CDR2 FYEKMQ (reference sequence). This CDR3 has 15 amino acids. The V gene end was trimmed by 5 bases and the J gene end by 3 bases; junction bases not matched to a gene: 5. The genes are TRBV13 and TRBJ2-3; TRBD2 aligns across 10 bases. The receptor was derived from a man younger than 45 in good health and CMV-seronegative. Sequenced sample: PBMCs. CDR3 region: CASSPRTSGTDTQYF. The DNA of the CDR3 is TGTGCCAGCAGCCCTCGGACTAGCGGAACAGATACGCAGTATTTT.